The clone carrying this T cell receptor beta chain was seen repeatedly, ten times or more. The sample's time point: patch test 2, 6 weeks after DPC sensitization. Treatment specified: therapeutic diphenylcyclopropenone sensitization with weekly scalp DPC. This specimen belongs to a study of human T cells and chemical hapten exposure. The wider study: Sensitization was performed using 2% DPC on an approximately 2 cm by approximately 2 cm upper inner arm skin site.

The CDR3 runs 14 residues. V shed 4 bases and J shed 1 base, with 10 bases lying between them. TCRdb analysed the RACE reads with MiXCR anew, one entry per CDR3 protein. The sample shows about 80,000 distinct CDR3 sequences, approximately 10% of them seen only once. Sequenced material: whole blood, taken in connection with sensitization to the hapten diphenylcyclopropenone (DPC). The V call is TRBV12-3 or TRBV12-4, the J call TRBJ1-1; D might be TRBD1 (5 bases). This clonotype was obtained from a man aged 18 to 30 with alopecia areata. Some clones in this sample may be carry-over from other donors' samples. The CDR3 protein is CASSYGDSNTEAFF. The CDR3 nucleotides read TGTGCCAGCAGTTATGGGGACTCGAACACTGAAGCTTTCTTT.